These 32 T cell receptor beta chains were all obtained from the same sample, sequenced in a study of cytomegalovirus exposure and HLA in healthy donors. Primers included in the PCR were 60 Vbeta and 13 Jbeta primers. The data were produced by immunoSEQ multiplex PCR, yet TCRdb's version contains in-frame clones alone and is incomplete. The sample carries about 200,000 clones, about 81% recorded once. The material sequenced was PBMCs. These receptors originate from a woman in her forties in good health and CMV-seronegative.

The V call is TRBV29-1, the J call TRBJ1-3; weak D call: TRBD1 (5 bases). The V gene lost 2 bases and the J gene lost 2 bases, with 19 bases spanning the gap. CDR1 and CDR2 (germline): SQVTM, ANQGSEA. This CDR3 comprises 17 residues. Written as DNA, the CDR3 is TGCAGCGTTGAATTATGGGGGAGCGGGGTACCTGGAAACACCATATATTTT. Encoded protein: CSVELWGSGVPGNTIYF.

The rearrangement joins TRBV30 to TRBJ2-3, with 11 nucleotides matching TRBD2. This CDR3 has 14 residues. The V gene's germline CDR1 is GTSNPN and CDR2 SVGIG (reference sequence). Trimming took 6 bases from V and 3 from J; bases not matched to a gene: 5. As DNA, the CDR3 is TGTGCCTGCCGACTAGCGGGGTTTACAGATACGCAGTATTTT. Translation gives CACRLAGFTDTQYF. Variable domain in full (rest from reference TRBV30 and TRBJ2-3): SQTIHQWPATLVQPVGSPLSLECTVEGTSNPNLYWYRQAAGRGLQLLFYSVGIGQISSEVPQNLSASRPQDRQFILSSKKLLLSDSGFYLCACRLAGFTDTQYFGPGTRLTVL.

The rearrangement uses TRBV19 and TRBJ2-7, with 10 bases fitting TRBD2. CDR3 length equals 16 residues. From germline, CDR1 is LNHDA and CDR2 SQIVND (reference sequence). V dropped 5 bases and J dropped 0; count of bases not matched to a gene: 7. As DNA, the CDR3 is TGTGCCAGTAGTTCACTCTGGACTAGCGGCTCCTACGAGCAGTACTTC. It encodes CASSSLWTSGSYEQYF.

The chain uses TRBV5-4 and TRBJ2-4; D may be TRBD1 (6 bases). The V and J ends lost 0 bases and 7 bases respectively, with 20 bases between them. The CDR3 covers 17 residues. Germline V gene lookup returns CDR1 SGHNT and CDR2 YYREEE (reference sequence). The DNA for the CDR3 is TGTGCCAGCAGCTTGGGCGGACTGCACCCAGGGGTGAACATTCAGTACTTC. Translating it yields CASSLGGLHPGVNIQYF.

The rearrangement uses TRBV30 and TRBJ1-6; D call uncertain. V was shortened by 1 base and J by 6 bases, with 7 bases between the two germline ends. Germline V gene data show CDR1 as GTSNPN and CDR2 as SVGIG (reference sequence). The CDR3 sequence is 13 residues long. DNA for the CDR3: TGTGCCTGGAGTGGTACAACTAATTCACCCCTCCACTTT. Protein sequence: CAWSGTTNSPLHF.

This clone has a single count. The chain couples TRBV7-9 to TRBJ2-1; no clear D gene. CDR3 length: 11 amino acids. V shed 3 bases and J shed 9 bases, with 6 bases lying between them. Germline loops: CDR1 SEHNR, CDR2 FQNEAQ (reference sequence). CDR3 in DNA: TGTGCCAGCAGCTTTTCCGTTGAGCAGTTCTTC. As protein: CASSFSVEQFF. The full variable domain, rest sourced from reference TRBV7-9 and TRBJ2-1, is DTGVSQNPRHKITKRGQNVTFRCDPISEHNRLYWYRQTLGQGPEFLTYFQNEAQLEKSRLLSDRFSAERPKGSFSTLEIQRTEQGDSAMYLCASSFSVEQFFGPGTRLTVL.

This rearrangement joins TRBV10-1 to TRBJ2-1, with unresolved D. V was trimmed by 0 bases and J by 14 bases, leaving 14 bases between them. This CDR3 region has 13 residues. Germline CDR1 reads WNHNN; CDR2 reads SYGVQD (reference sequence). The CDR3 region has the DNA TGCGCCAGCAGTGAGTCGCTTACTTCCATGAAGTTCTTC. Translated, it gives CASSESLTSMKFF.

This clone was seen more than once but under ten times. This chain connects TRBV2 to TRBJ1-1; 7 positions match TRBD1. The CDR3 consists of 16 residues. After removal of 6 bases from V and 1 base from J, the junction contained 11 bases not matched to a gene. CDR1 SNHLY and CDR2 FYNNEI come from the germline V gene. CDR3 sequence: CASRAGTAKWNTEAFF. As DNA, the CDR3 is TGTGCCAGCAGGGCCGGGACAGCCAAATGGAACACTGAAGCTTTCTTT.

CDR3 sequence (DNA): TGTGCCAGCAGTGCCCCAACTAGCGGTGATTACGAGCAGTACTTC. It encodes CASSAPTSGDYEQYF. This sequence joins TRBV6-1 and TRBJ2-7, with 8 bases aligning to TRBD2. V shed 4 bases and J 4 bases; nucleotides not matched to a gene: 9. The germline V gene has CDR1 MNHNS and CDR2 SASEGT. The CDR3 runs 15 residues.

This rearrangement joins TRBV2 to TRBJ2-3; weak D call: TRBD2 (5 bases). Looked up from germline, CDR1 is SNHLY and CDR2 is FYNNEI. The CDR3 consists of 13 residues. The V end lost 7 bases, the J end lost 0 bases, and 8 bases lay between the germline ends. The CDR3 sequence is CASKRDSTDTQYF. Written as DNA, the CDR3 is TGTGCCAGCAAGAGGGATAGCACAGATACGCAGTATTTT. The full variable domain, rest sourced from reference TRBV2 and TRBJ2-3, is EPEVTQTPSHQVTQMGQEVILRCVPISNHLYFYWYRQILGQKVEFLVSFYNNEISEKSEIFDDQFSVERPDGSNFTLKIRSTKLEDSAMYFCASKRDSTDTQYFGPGTRLTVL.

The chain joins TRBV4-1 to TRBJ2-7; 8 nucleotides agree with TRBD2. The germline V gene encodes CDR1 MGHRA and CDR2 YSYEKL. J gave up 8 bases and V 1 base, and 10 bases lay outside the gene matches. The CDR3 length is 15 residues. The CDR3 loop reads CASSQGGLAILKQYF. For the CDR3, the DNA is TGCGCCAGCAGCCAAGGAGGACTAGCCATCTTAAAGCAGTACTTC.

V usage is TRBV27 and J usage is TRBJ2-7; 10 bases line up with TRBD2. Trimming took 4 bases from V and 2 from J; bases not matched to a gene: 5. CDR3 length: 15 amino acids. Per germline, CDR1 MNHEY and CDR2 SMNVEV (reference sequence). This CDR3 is CASSSRSGGPYEQYF. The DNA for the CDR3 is TGTGCCAGCAGTTCTCGTAGCGGGGGGCCCTACGAGCAGTACTTC.

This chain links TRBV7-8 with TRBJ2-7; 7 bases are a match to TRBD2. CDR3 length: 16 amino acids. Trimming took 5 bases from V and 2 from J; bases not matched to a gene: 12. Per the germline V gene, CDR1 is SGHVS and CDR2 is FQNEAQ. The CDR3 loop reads CASSPHLSSGTYEQYF. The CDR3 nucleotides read TGTGCCAGCAGCCCCCACTTATCAAGCGGGACCTACGAGCAGTACTTC.

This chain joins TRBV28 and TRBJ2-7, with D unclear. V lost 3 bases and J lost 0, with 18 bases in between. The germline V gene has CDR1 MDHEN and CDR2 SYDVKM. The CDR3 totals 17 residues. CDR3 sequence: CASSFYSQKLSSYEQYF. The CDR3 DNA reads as TGTGCCAGCAGTTTCTATTCACAGAAGCTAAGCTCCTACGAGCAGTACTTC.

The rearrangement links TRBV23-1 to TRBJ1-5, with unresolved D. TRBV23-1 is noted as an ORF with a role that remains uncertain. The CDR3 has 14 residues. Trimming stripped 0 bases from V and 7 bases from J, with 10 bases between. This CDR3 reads CASSQSVGWQPQHF. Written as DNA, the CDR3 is TGCGCCAGCAGTCAATCGGTGGGCTGGCAGCCCCAGCATTTT.

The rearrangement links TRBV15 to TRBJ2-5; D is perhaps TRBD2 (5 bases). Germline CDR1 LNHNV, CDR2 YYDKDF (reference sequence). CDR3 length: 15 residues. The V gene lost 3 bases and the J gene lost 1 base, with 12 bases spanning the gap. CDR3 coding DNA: TGTGCCACCAGCAGCGCCCAGCGGCTCCAAGAGACCCAGTACTTC. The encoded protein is CATSSAQRLQETQYF.

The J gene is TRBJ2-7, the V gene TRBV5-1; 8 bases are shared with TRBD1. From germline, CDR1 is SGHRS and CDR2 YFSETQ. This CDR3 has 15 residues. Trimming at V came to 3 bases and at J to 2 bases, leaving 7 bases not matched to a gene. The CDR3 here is CASSSDREYTYEQYF. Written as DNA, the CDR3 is TGCGCCAGCAGCTCGGACAGGGAATATACCTACGAGCAGTACTTC.

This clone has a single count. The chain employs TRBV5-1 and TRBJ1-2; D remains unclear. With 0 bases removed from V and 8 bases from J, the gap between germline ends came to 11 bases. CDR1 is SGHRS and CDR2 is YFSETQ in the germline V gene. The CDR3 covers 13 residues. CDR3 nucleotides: TGCGCCAGCAGCTTGGTATTAGCTCACGGCTACACCTTC. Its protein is CASSLVLAHGYTF.

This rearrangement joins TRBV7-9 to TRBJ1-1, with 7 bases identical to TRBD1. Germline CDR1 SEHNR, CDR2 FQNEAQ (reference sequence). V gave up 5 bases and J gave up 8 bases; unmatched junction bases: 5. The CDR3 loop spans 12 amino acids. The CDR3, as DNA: TGTGCCAGCAGCAAACAGGGGCTGGAAGCTTTCTTT. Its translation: CASSKQGLEAFF.

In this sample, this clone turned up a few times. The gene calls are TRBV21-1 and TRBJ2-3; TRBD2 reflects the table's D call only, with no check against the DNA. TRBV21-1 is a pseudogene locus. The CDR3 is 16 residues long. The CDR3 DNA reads TGTGCCAGCAGCAAAAGGCCTAGCGGAAGCACAGATACGCAGTATTTT. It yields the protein CASSKRPSGSTDTQYF.

CDR3 sequence: CASSQDRPSGSTDTQYF. As DNA, the CDR3 is TGTGCCAGCAGCCAAGATAGGCCTAGCGGGAGCACAGATACGCAGTATTTT. The J gene is TRBJ2-3, the V gene TRBV4-2; the match to TRBD2 covers 8 bases. CDR1 LGHNA and CDR2 YNFKEQ come from the germline V gene. The junction had 5 bases not matched to a gene; V was cut back by 0 bases and J by 0 bases. The CDR3 consists of 17 residues.

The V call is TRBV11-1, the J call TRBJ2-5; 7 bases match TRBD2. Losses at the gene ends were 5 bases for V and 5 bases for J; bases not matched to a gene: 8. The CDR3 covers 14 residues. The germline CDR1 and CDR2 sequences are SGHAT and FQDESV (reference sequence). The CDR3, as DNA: TGTGCCAGCAGCCAGGGAGGGGCCCCGGAGACCCAGTACTTC. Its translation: CASSQGGAPETQYF.

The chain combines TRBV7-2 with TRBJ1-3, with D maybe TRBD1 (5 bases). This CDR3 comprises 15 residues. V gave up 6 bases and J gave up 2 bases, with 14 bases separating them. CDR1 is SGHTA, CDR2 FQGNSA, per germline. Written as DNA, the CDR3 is TGTGCCAGCAGTGGTACCCTAGGGGCTGGAAACACCATATATTTT. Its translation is CASSGTLGAGNTIYF.

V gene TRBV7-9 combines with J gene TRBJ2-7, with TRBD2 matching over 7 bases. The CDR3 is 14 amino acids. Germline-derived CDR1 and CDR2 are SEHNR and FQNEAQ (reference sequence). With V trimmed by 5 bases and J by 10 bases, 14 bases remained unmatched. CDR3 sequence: CASSQRGTPAGQYF. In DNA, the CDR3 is TGTGCCAGCAGCCAGCGGGGTACTCCCGCGGGACAGTACTTC.

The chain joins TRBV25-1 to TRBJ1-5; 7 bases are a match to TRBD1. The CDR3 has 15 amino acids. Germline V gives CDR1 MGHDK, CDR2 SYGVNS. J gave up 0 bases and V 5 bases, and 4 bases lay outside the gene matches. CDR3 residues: CASSPQGNSNQPQHF. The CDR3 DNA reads TGTGCCAGCAGTCCACAGGGGAATAGCAATCAGCCCCAGCATTTT.

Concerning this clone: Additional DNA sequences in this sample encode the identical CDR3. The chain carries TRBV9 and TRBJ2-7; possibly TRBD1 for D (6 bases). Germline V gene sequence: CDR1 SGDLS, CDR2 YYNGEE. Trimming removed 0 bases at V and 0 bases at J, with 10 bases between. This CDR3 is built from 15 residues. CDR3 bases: TGTGCCAGCAGCGTAGGAAGAGGGGGCTCCTACGAGCAGTACTTC. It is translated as CASSVGRGGSYEQYF.

The CDR3 sequence: CASSLVWTSEAFF. Written as DNA, the CDR3 is TGTGCCAGCAGCTTAGTGTGGACTTCCGAAGCTTTCTTT. The rearrangement joins TRBV11-1 to TRBJ1-1; D gene unclear. CDR1 is SGHAT and CDR2 is FQDESV in the germline V gene (reference sequence). Deletions cut 1 base from V and 8 bases from J, with 11 bases between. CDR3 length: 13 residues.

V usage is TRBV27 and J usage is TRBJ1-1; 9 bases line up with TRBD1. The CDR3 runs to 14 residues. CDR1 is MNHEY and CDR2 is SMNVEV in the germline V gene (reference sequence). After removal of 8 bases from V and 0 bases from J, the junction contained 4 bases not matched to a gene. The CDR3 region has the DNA TGTGCCAGCGGACAGGGGTTGATGAACACTGAAGCTTTCTTT. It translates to CASGQGLMNTEAFF.

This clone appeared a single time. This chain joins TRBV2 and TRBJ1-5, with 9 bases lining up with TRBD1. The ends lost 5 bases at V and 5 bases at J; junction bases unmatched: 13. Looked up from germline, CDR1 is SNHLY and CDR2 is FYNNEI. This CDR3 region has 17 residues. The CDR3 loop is CASSYQRGQGRYQPQHF. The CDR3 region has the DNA TGTGCCAGCAGTTACCAAAGAGGACAGGGGCGGTATCAGCCCCAGCATTTT.

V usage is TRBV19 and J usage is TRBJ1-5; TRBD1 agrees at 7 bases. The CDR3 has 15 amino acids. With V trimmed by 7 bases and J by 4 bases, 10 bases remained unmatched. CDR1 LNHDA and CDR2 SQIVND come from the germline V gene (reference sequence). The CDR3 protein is CASTETGPQNQPQHF. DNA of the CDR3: TGTGCCAGTACCGAGACAGGGCCCCAGAATCAGCCCCAGCATTTT.

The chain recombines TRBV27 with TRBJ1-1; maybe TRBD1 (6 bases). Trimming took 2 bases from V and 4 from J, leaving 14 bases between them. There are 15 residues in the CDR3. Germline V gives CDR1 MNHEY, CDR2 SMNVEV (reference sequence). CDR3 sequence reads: CASSLARGGLTEAFF. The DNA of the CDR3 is TGTGCCAGCAGTTTAGCCAGGGGCGGGCTCACTGAAGCTTTCTTT.

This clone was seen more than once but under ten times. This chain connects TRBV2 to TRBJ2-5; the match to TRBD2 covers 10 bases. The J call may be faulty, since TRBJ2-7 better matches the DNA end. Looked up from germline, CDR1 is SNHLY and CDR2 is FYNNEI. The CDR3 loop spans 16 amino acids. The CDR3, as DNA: TGTGCCAGCACCCCGACCGGACTAGCGGTCTCCTACGAGCAGTACTTC. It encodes CASTPTGLAVSYEQYF.